This T cell receptor beta chain was found in a study of blood T cell repertoires in COVID-19. Turning to the study itself: The samples span acute and convalescent COVID-19 from the United States, Italy and Spain. Sample material is recorded as cDNA or gDNA derived from T cells, B-cell-depleted T cells, or PBMCs.

Authors' processing steps: Reference gene primer amplification in the assay estimated nucleated cell counts. Assay used: immunoSEQ multiplex PCR; TCRdb lists only in-frame clones, some missing. V, J and clone size derive from that table, while D and trimming were established from the DNA sequence. This table has around 80,000 clones, about 83% appearing once. The CDR3 runs 15 residues. Trimming left V 2 bases short and J 7 bases short, with 15 bases between. From germline, CDR1 is SGHNT and CDR2 YENEEA. The sequence came from a human donor in a cohort sampled during active COVID-19. This chain links TRBV11-3 with TRBJ1-5; possible D gene TRBD1, 6 bases. Sequencing was done on a sample of peripheral blood. CDR3 region: CASSLFGQQGQPQHF. CDR3 nucleotides: TGTGCCAGCAGCTTATTCGGACAGCAGGGGCAGCCCCAGCATTTT.